Below, 30 T cell receptor beta chains from the same sample are listed, as sequenced in a study of metastatic and nonmetastatic thyroid tumors. All patients reached thyroid surgery having received no treatment beforehand. TCRdb used MiXCR to call clones anew from the PCR reads. The table includes 30,000 to 40,000 clones, roughly 22% detected once. The sequencing sample was made of tumor tissue. These receptors all stem from a male donor with papillary thyroid cancer or a benign thyroid nodule (not recorded which). Some clones in this sample may be carry-over from other donors' samples.

This clone is classed as medium-sized. The V gene is TRBV6-1, the J gene TRBJ2-1, with 8 bases that match TRBD2. The CDR3 is made up of 13 amino acids. Germline V gene sequence: CDR1 MNHNS, CDR2 SASEGT. Germline trimming cut 6 bases from V and 6 bases from J; bases unmatched to any gene: 4. The CDR3 spells CASRLAEINEQFF. The CDR3 nucleotides are TGTGCCAGCAGACTAGCGGAGATCAATGAGCAGTTCTTC.

This clone was seen at least ten times. The chain uses TRBV29-1 and TRBJ2-5, with D perhaps matching TRBD2 (6 bases). Germline CDR1 reads SQVTM; CDR2 reads ANQGSEA. Trimming took 6 bases from V and 6 from J, leaving 17 bases between them. CDR3 length: 13 residues. CDR3 amino acids: CSVGGTVGQTQYF. DNA of the CDR3: TGCAGCGTGGGCGGGACGGTGGGGCAGACCCAGTACTTC.

This clone was observed a handful of times. A junction boundary mismatches the germline segment, possibly from a read error. The chain combines TRBV28 with TRBJ2-6; tentatively, D is TRBD1 (5 bases). Germline V gene data show CDR1 as MDHEN and CDR2 as SYDVKM. This CDR3 has 18 amino acids. The CDR3 DNA sequence: TGTGCCAACAGTCCCCGATACGACGGAGCCTCTGGGGCCAATGTCCTGACTTTC. It yields the protein CANSPRYDGASGANVLTF.

Many counts were recorded for this clone. The chain recombines TRBV2 with TRBJ2-1, with 7 bases lining up with TRBD1. The CDR3 length is 12 residues. Unmatched junction bases numbered 2, after V lost 5 bases and J lost 7 bases. Germline V gene lookup returns CDR1 SNHLY and CDR2 FYNNEI. The CDR3 DNA is TGTGCCAGCAGTCGACAGGGAAATGAGCAGTTCTTC. It codes for CASSRQGNEQFF. Variable domain in full (rest from reference TRBV2 and TRBJ2-1): EPEVTQTPSHQVTQMGQEVILRCVPISNHLYFYWYRQILGQKVEFLVSFYNNEISEKSEIFDDQFSVERPDGSNFTLKIRSTKLEDSAMYFCASSRQGNEQFFGPGTRLTVL.

Of note for this clone: A read error may account for a junction end that differs from germline. The chain employs TRBV27 and TRBJ2-7; 8 positions match TRBD1. Germline V gives CDR1 MNHEY, CDR2 SMNVEV (reference sequence). CDR3 size: 13 residues. CDR3 coding DNA: TGTTCCAGCAGGTATGGACAGGGAGACGAGCAGTACTTC. Translating gives CSSRYGQGDEQYF.

A few counts support this clone. CDR3 sequence (DNA): TGTGCCAGCAGCCCCTGGACTTACTACGAGCAGTACTTC. Protein sequence: CASSPWTYYEQYF. The V call is TRBV7-2, the J call TRBJ2-7, with D perhaps TRBD2 (5 bases). The CDR3 runs to 13 residues. V was clipped by 5 bases and J by 3 bases, with 11 bases between them. CDR1 and CDR2 (germline): SGHTA, FQGNSA.

The chain is built from TRBV9 and TRBJ2-3; 10 bases match TRBD2. Germline V lookup: CDR1 SGDLS, CDR2 YYNGEE. Germline trimming cut 0 bases from V and 4 bases from J; bases unmatched to any gene: 2. The CDR3 loop spans 15 amino acids. This chain's CDR3 is CASSVGSGGPDTQYF. As DNA, the CDR3 is TGTGCCAGCAGCGTAGGTAGCGGGGGGCCAGATACGCAGTATTTT.

CDR3 protein: CASSLGGTGKNGYTF. CDR3 in DNA: TGCGCCAGCAGCCTTGGCGGGACAGGGAAGAATGGCTACACCTTC. The rearrangement links TRBV5-1 to TRBJ1-2; 9 nucleotides agree with TRBD1. CDR1 is SGHRS and CDR2 is YFSETQ in the germline V gene. The CDR3 covers 15 residues. Trimming removed 4 bases from V and 6 bases from J; junction bases left unmatched: 10.

There are many counts of this clone. This chain joins TRBV6-1 and TRBJ2-7, with TRBD2 identical over 7 bases. The junction had 3 bases not matched to a gene; V was cut back by 6 bases and J by 1 base. The CDR3 is 13 residues long. CDR1 MNHNS and CDR2 SASEGT come from the germline V gene. The CDR3 region is CASRSGTSYEQYF. The CDR3 region has the DNA TGTGCCAGCAGGAGCGGGACTTCCTACGAGCAGTACTTC.

This clone showed up many times. The J gene is TRBJ2-2, the V gene TRBV11-3, with 7 bases identical to TRBD1. Germline V gene data show CDR1 as SGHNT and CDR2 as YENEEA. The CDR3 is 17 amino acids. With 2 bases clipped from V and 6 bases from J, the junction kept 12 bases outside the gene matches. Written as DNA, the CDR3 is TGTGCCAGCAGCTTATTTGTGACAGGGCCCATCGCCGGGGAGCTGTTTTTT. Its translation: CASSLFVTGPIAGELFF.

This chain uses TRBV2 with TRBJ2-7; D ambiguous. The CDR3 extends over 14 amino acids. Trimming cost V 3 bases and J 3 bases, with 12 bases left between them. Per the germline V gene, CDR1 is SNHLY and CDR2 is FYNNEI. CDR3 nucleotides: TGTGCCAGCAGTGATTCGGGTCTGAACTACGAGCAGTACTTC. Residues: CASSDSGLNYEQYF.

There are many counts of this clone. The rearrangement joins TRBV20-1 to TRBJ2-5; possible D gene TRBD1, 5 bases. The germline V gene encodes CDR1 DFQATT and CDR2 SNEGSKA (reference sequence). The CDR3 sequence is 11 residues long. Between the trimmed V and J ends, which lost 4 bases and 4 bases, there was a span of 7 bases. This CDR3 is CSATGLETQYF. In nucleotides, the CDR3 is TGCAGTGCTACAGGGTTAGAGACCCAGTACTTC.

Many counts were recorded for this clone. The chain carries TRBV9 and TRBJ2-7; D call uncertain. The CDR3 spans 16 residues. The germline V gene has CDR1 SGDLS and CDR2 YYNGEE. Trimming stripped 0 bases from V and 4 bases from J, with 17 bases between. The CDR3 DNA sequence: TGTGCCAGCAGCGTAGGTTGGGGATGGCTATGGTACGAGCAGTACTTC. This encodes CASSVGWGWLWYEQYF.

Remarks on this clone: At one end, the junction sequence differs from germline, possibly due to a read error. This CDR3 is also generated by other DNA sequences in the sample. The chain employs TRBV28 and TRBJ1-2; D may be TRBD1 (5 bases). The CDR3 extends over 15 amino acids. Germline CDR1 MDHEN, CDR2 SYDVKM. Here the CDR3 DNA reads TGTGCCAGCAGTTTGGGAGGGGCGCATCGCTATGGCTACACCTTT. Its protein is CASSLGGAHRYGYTF.

This clone was recorded many times. The chain uses TRBV7-2 and TRBJ2-3; 11 nucleotides agree with TRBD2. CDR1 and CDR2 from the germline V gene are SGHTA and FQGNSA. The CDR3 totals 15 residues. With V trimmed by 7 bases and J by 2 bases, 5 bases remained unmatched. This CDR3 is CASTIAGGVTDTQYF. Written as DNA, the CDR3 is TGTGCCAGCACCATAGCGGGAGGGGTCACAGATACGCAGTATTTT.

The chain links TRBV9 to TRBJ2-1, with unresolved D. The V gene lost 2 bases and the J gene lost 4 bases, with 16 bases spanning the gap. Germline values: CDR1 SGDLS, CDR2 YYNGEE. There are 16 residues in the CDR3. The CDR3 protein is CASSVDLNLLYNEQFF. As DNA, the CDR3 is TGTGCCAGCAGCGTGGATCTAAACCTCTTATACAATGAGCAGTTCTTC.

This clone occurred many times. The CDR3 loop reads CARERGEETQYF. The CDR3 DNA follows: TGTGCCAGGGAACGGGGGGAAGAGACCCAGTACTTC. This chain connects TRBV3-1 to TRBJ2-5; TRBD2 matches at 7 bases. Trimming took 9 bases from V and 3 from J; bases not matched to a gene: 4. Germline V lookup: CDR1 LGHDT, CDR2 YNNKEL (reference sequence). There are 12 residues in the CDR3.

Relative to its sample, this clone is medium-sized (0.01 to 0.1%). The rearrangement uses TRBV6-1 and TRBJ2-7; no clear D gene. The CDR3 runs to 15 residues. In germline, CDR1 is MNHNS, CDR2 SASEGT. The V and J ends lost 0 bases and 2 bases respectively, with 11 bases between them. DNA for the CDR3: TGTGCCAGCAGTGAAGCCGGAGACTCCCCCTACGAGCAGTACTTC. Its protein is CASSEAGDSPYEQYF.

By share of the sample, this clone is medium-sized. The rearrangement joins TRBV6-6 to TRBJ2-1; 7 nucleotides align to TRBD2. This CDR3 has 17 amino acids. CDR1 and CDR2 from the germline V gene are MNHNY and SVGAGI (reference sequence). Unmatched junction bases numbered 11, after V lost 3 bases and J lost 3 bases. The CDR3 spells CASSYLWRELHYNEQFF. Here the CDR3 DNA reads TGTGCCAGCAGTTATCTTTGGCGGGAGCTGCACTACAATGAGCAGTTCTTC.

The V gene is TRBV5-4, the J gene TRBJ2-1; the match to TRBD1 covers 10 bases. V shed 4 bases and J 4 bases; nucleotides not matched to a gene: 5. CDR1 is SGHNT, CDR2 YYREEE, per germline (reference sequence). The CDR3 covers 15 residues. The CDR3 DNA reads as TGTGCCAGCAGCGGCGGACAGGGGGTATACAATGAGCAGTTCTTC. Amino acids: CASSGGQGVYNEQFF.

The sample holds many counts of this clone. The chain carries TRBV20-1 and TRBJ2-7, with 7 bases aligning to TRBD2. Germline lookup yields CDR1 DFQATT and CDR2 SNEGSKA (reference sequence). J gave up 2 bases and V 5 bases, and 12 bases lay outside the gene matches. This CDR3 is 15 amino acids long. This CDR3 reads CSAHLVGGSAYEQYF. DNA for the CDR3: TGCAGTGCTCACCTAGTGGGCGGGAGTGCCTACGAGCAGTACTTC.

Many counts were recorded for this clone. The V call is TRBV4-3, the J call TRBJ2-2; the D gene is possibly TRBD2 (5 bases). There are 14 residues in the CDR3. Per germline, CDR1 LGHNA and CDR2 YSLEER. V shed 3 bases and J shed 6 bases, with 11 bases lying between them. The CDR3 sequence is CASSHPTTAGELFF. As DNA, the CDR3 is TGCGCCAGCAGCCATCCGACTACCGCCGGGGAGCTGTTTTTT.

J is TRBJ1-2 and V is TRBV12-3 or TRBV12-4; no definite D call. The CDR3 contains 14 residues. Trimming left V 7 bases short and J 8 bases short, with 20 bases between. DNA of the CDR3: TGTGCCAGCATTACAACCGGCCTATCACAGGGCTACACCTTC. It is translated as CASITTGLSQGYTF.

This clone was observed a few times. The rearrangement joins TRBV4-1 to TRBJ1-4; D not certain. The CDR3 loop spans 13 amino acids. Germline CDR1 is MGHRA and CDR2 is YSYEKL. V lost 4 bases and J lost 4, with 7 bases in between. This CDR3 reads CASSRWRNEKLFF. For the CDR3, the DNA is TGCGCCAGCAGCCGCTGGCGTAATGAAAAACTGTTTTTT.

This clone counts as medium-sized (0.01 to 0.1%). This chain connects TRBV27 to TRBJ2-7, with D uncertain. V lost 4 bases to trimming and J lost 1 base, with 11 bases between them. This CDR3 contains 14 residues. Germline loops: CDR1 MNHEY, CDR2 SMNVEV (reference sequence). The CDR3 reads CASSYKDGSYEQYF. The CDR3 nucleotides read TGTGCCAGCAGTTATAAGGATGGGTCCTACGAGCAGTACTTC.

The CDR3 reads CSAADPTLNEQYF. The CDR3, as DNA: TGCAGTGCGGCCGACCCCACTCTAAACGAGCAGTACTTC. The gene calls are TRBV20-1 and TRBJ2-7; D unresolved. The germline V and J ends were trimmed by 6 bases and 5 bases, with 17 bases remaining between them. This CDR3 spans 13 amino acids. The V gene's germline CDR1 is DFQATT and CDR2 SNEGSKA (reference sequence).

This clone was picked up many times. This chain connects TRBV20-1 to TRBJ1-5, with TRBD1 matching 8 bases. The V segment lost 4 bases and the J segment 0 bases; nucleotides outside the gene matches: 8. This CDR3 is 16 amino acids long. CDR1 and CDR2 (germline): DFQATT, SNEGSKA (reference sequence). CDR3 DNA: TGCAGTGCTATTCTCGGGACAGGTCTTAGCAATCAGCCCCAGCATTTT. Residues: CSAILGTGLSNQPQHF.

The chain employs TRBV3-1 and TRBJ2-7; 7 bases align to TRBD2. Trimming took 0 bases from V and 3 from J; bases not matched to a gene: 5. CDR3 length: 15 residues. Germline V gene data show CDR1 as LGHDT and CDR2 as YNNKEL (reference sequence). CDR3 sequence (DNA): TGTGCCAGCAGCCAAGATCCAAGCGGGGTCTACGAGCAGTACTTC. The encoded protein is CASSQDPSGVYEQYF.

This clone was picked up a small number of times. This sequence joins TRBV10-3 and TRBJ2-6; D gene uncertain. The germline V and J ends were trimmed by 6 bases and 0 bases, with 12 bases remaining between them. In germline, CDR1 is ENHRY, CDR2 SYGVKD. This CDR3 spans 16 amino acids. CDR3 residues: CAIRPPADSGANVLTF. The DNA for the CDR3 is TGTGCCATCAGACCTCCCGCGGACTCTGGGGCCAACGTCCTGACTTTC.

The chain joins TRBV6-2 or TRBV6-3 to TRBJ2-1; perhaps TRBD2 as D (6 bases). Germline values: CDR1 MNHEY, CDR2 SVGEGT. Deletions cut 5 bases from V and 4 bases from J, with 12 bases between. This CDR3 contains 14 residues. The CDR3 nucleotides read TGTGCCAGCAGTATATTCGGGGGATACAATGAGCAGTTCTTC. This gives the protein CASSIFGGYNEQFF.